The 27 T cell receptor beta chains below come from one sample, sequenced in a study of T cells after yellow fever vaccination. MiXCR, applied by TCRdb to the 5' RACE reads, yields one record per CDR3 protein. The table has hundreds of thousands of distinct CDR3 sequences, 3.6% seen once; the top ten hold 20% to 30%. The material sequenced was PBMCs, taken on the day of the yellow fever booster vaccination. The receptors originated from a man between 18 and 35 years old who received the YFV17D yellow fever vaccine.

This clonotype was observed at least ten times. This chain connects TRBV7-2 to TRBJ1-5, with unresolved D. Per the germline V gene, CDR1 is SGHTA and CDR2 is FQGNSA. The CDR3 has 15 amino acids. The ends were cut back, 1 base at V and 0 bases at J, with 7 bases in the middle. The CDR3 sequence is CASSLDVDSNQPQHF. The CDR3 DNA reads TGTGCCAGCAGCTTAGACGTAGATAGCAATCAGCCCCAGCATTTT.

This clonotype has a count of ten or more. The chain has TRBV20-1 and TRBJ2-1, with a possible D match to TRBD1 (8 bases). Trimming pared 1 base from V and 0 bases from J, leaving 25 bases between. The CDR3 is made up of 20 amino acids. Germline-derived CDR1 and CDR2 are DFQATT and SNEGSKA (reference sequence). The CDR3 here is CSARANRPGGGTGSYNEQFF. The CDR3 nucleotides are TGCAGTGCTAGAGCAAACCGCCCCGGGGGAGGGACAGGCTCCTACAATGAGCAGTTCTTC.

This clonotype was counted many times. The chain has TRBV7-9 and TRBJ2-2, with D possibly being TRBD2 (5 bases). The V and J ends lost 5 bases and 2 bases respectively, with 15 bases between them. This CDR3 is built from 16 residues. The germline V gene has CDR1 SEHNR and CDR2 FQNEAQ (reference sequence). DNA of the CDR3: TGTGCCAGCAGCCCCCCGTCCGGGGTAAACACCGGGGAGCTGTTTTTT. The encoded protein is CASSPPSGVNTGELFF.

There are many counts of this clonotype. This chain links TRBV12-3 or TRBV12-4 with TRBJ2-7; D unresolved. Deletions cut 3 bases from V and 11 bases from J, with 5 bases between. The CDR3 sequence is 9 residues long. The CDR3 region is CASSFAKYV. For the CDR3, the DNA is TGTGCCAGCAGTTTCGCTAAGTACGTC.

V gene TRBV6-2 or TRBV6-3 combines with J gene TRBJ1-3; D not certain. Trimming took 7 bases from V and 0 from J, leaving 13 bases between them. Germline V lookup: CDR1 MNHEY, CDR2 SVGEGT. The CDR3 length is 15 residues. The CDR3 DNA follows: TGTGCCAGCACCATGGACGGGAGCTCTGGAAACACCATATATTTT. Amino acids: CASTMDGSSGNTIYF.

This clonotype has at least ten counts. The chain has TRBV6-5 and TRBJ1-6; 8 positions match TRBD1. The V gene's germline CDR1 is MNHEY and CDR2 SVGAGI. The CDR3 is 15 residues long. Unmatched junction bases numbered 10, after V lost 5 bases and J lost 10 bases. CDR3 protein: CASSRRGTGGSPLHF. CDR3 DNA sequence: TGTGCCAGCAGTCGTAGGGGAACAGGGGGATCACCCCTCCACTTT.

This clonotype was seen at least ten times. V usage is TRBV7-9 and J usage is TRBJ2-1; 9 bases align to TRBD2. CDR1 SEHNR and CDR2 FQNEAQ come from the germline V gene (reference sequence). J was trimmed by 10 bases and V by 5 bases; bases with no gene match: 0. The length of the CDR3 is 11 residues. CDR3 DNA sequence: TGTGCCAGCAGCGCGGGAGGGGAGCAGTTCTTC. Translating it yields CASSAGGEQFF.

V and J are TRBV6-2 or TRBV6-3 and TRBJ2-7; D uncertain. V dropped 5 bases and J dropped 5 bases, with 16 bases sitting between them. The germline CDR1 and CDR2 sequences are MNHEY and SVGEGT. CDR3 size: 14 residues. The CDR3 region has the DNA TGTGCCAGCAGTCACCATGCTAGTTCTGACGAGCAGTACGTC. Translating gives CASSHHASSDEQYV.

Only a few counts were recorded for this clonotype. The rearrangement links TRBV7-3 to TRBJ2-5; the match to TRBD2 covers 11 bases. The germline CDR1 and CDR2 sequences are SGHTA and FQGTGA. This CDR3 is built from 16 residues. Losses at the gene ends were 4 bases for V and 5 bases for J; bases not matched to a gene: 9. CDR3 residues: CASSYSGGAGSETQYF. The CDR3 region has the DNA TGTGCCAGCAGCTATAGCGGGGGGGCCGGCTCGGAGACCCAGTACTTC.

This clonotype came up many times. The chain links TRBV7-9 to TRBJ2-2, with D perhaps matching TRBD1 (5 bases). This CDR3 comprises 15 residues. From germline, CDR1 is SEHNR and CDR2 FQNEAQ (reference sequence). Trimming removed 5 bases from V and 1 base from J, with 11 bases in between. The DNA of the CDR3 is TGTGCCAGCAGCCCTCCAACAGGGAACACCGGGGAGCTGTTTTTT. Translation: CASSPPTGNTGELFF.

This clonotype appeared many times. The rearrangement links TRBV27 to TRBJ1-3; a possible D gene is TRBD1 (6 bases). The length of the CDR3 is 18 residues. Germline V CDR1 and CDR2: MNHEY, SMNVEV (reference sequence). V lost 0 bases to trimming and J lost 0 bases, with 15 bases between them. CDR3 DNA sequence: TGTGCCAGCAGTTTATCGGGTACAGGGCCCCGCTCTGGAAACACCATATATTTT. Translation: CASSLSGTGPRSGNTIYF.

This clonotype has at least ten counts. CDR3 sequence (DNA): TGTGCCAGCAGATCGGGACTAGTCCAGTATTTT. Its protein product is CASRSGLVQYF. The rearrangement uses TRBV7-2 and TRBJ2-3, with 8 bases matching TRBD2. The CDR3 totals 11 residues. The V gene's germline CDR1 is SGHTA and CDR2 FQGNSA. V shed 6 bases and J 12 bases; nucleotides not matched to a gene: 5.

This clonotype was observed many times. The gene calls are TRBV7-8 and TRBJ2-1; 11 bases are a match to TRBD2. This CDR3 has 17 residues. Losses at the gene ends were 0 bases for V and 8 bases for J; bases not matched to a gene: 9. Germline values: CDR1 SGHVS, CDR2 FQNEAQ. The CDR3: CASSLAPIAGGRYEQFF. In DNA, the CDR3 is TGTGCCAGCAGCTTAGCGCCGATAGCGGGGGGGCGATATGAGCAGTTCTTC.

For this clonotype: Germline and junction disagree at one end, which may indicate a read error. The CDR3 spells CASSEDMGLGRRKNIQYF. The CDR3 DNA reads TGCGCCAGCAGCGAAGACATGGGATTGGGGCGGCGGAAGAACATTCAGTACTTC. The chain has TRBV4-3 and TRBJ2-4, with TRBD1 as a possible D gene (5 bases). CDR1 and CDR2 (germline): LGHNA, YSLEER. This CDR3 is 18 amino acids long.

This clonotype came up a few times. The V and J genes are TRBV4-3 and TRBJ1-1; D is unclear. This CDR3 comprises 14 residues. CDR1 is LGHNA, CDR2 YSLEER, per germline. Trimming stripped 0 bases from V and 0 bases from J, with 5 bases between. For the CDR3, the DNA is TGCGCCAGCAGCCAAGATTCAGTGAACACTGAAGCTTTCTTT. Its protein is CASSQDSVNTEAFF.

This clonotype was counted only a few times. The V and J genes are TRBV27 and TRBJ1-1, with D possibly being TRBD1 (6 bases). V was trimmed by 7 bases and J by 7 bases, leaving 13 bases between them. CDR1 and CDR2 (germline): MNHEY, SMNVEV (reference sequence). This CDR3 comprises 12 residues. CDR3 amino acids: CASKRGGNEAFF. DNA for the CDR3: TGTGCCAGCAAGAGGGGGGGGAATGAAGCTTTCTTT.

This clonotype appeared many times. The chain carries TRBV7-2 and TRBJ2-7; D is ambiguous. Germline V gives CDR1 SGHTA, CDR2 FQGNSA. The length of the CDR3 is 14 residues. V was trimmed by 4 bases and J by 3 bases, leaving 13 bases between them. DNA of the CDR3: TGTGCCAGCAGCTCCCCCGGCGGCGGCTACGAGCAGTACTTC. Protein sequence: CASSSPGGGYEQYF. Supplemented by reference TRBV7-2 and TRBJ2-7, the full variable domain reads GAGVSQSPSNKVTEKGKDVELRCDPISGHTALYWYRQSLGQGLEFLIYFQGNSAPDKSGLPSDRFSAERTGGSVSTLTIQRTQQEDSAVYLCASSSPGGGYEQYFGPGTRLTVT.

The J gene is TRBJ2-2, the V gene TRBV6-4; a possible D gene is TRBD2 (5 bases). The ends were cut back, 3 bases at V and 1 base at J, with 6 bases in the middle. Germline values: CDR1 MRHNA, CDR2 SNTAGT. This CDR3 contains 14 residues. The CDR3 nucleotides read TGTGCCAGCAGTGAGGGAGTGAACACCGGGGAGCTGTTTTTT. Encoded protein: CASSEGVNTGELFF.

This clonotype was detected ten times or more. The chain employs TRBV4-2 and TRBJ2-3; D ambiguous. Germline CDR1 and CDR2: LGHNA and YNFKEQ. This CDR3 region has 15 residues. Deletions cut 3 bases from V and 6 bases from J, with 16 bases between. DNA of the CDR3: TGTGCCAGCAGCCAGCGAGTTTTGGGCGTCGATACGCAGTATTTT. Protein sequence: CASSQRVLGVDTQYF.

The CDR3 bases are TGTGCCAGCAGCTTAGCCCGCGGAGGGGGCCCGTCAGGAAACACCATATATTTT. As protein: CASSLARGGGPSGNTIYF. The gene calls are TRBV7-2 and TRBJ1-3; TRBD1 aligns across 7 bases. The CDR3 contains 18 residues. Germline trimming cut 0 bases from V and 4 bases from J; bases unmatched to any gene: 12. Germline values: CDR1 SGHTA, CDR2 FQGNSA.

In its sample, this clonotype was seen many times. The V gene is TRBV6-6, the J gene TRBJ2-5; D could derive from TRBD1 or TRBD2 (6 bases each). The length of the CDR3 is 14 residues. CDR1 is MNHNY, CDR2 SVGAGI, per germline (reference sequence). The germline V and J ends were trimmed by 4 bases and 3 bases, with 12 bases remaining between them. CDR3 protein: CASSWTAGEETQYF. In DNA form, the CDR3 reads TGTGCCAGCAGTTGGACAGCGGGCGAAGAGACCCAGTACTTC.

This clonotype was picked up a small number of times. DNA of the CDR3: TGTGCCAGTAGTATCGGCGGGGGCCAAGAGACCCAGTACTTC. Protein sequence: CASSIGGGQETQYF. The V and J genes are TRBV19 and TRBJ2-5, with 7 bases fitting TRBD2. V lost 3 bases, J lost 1 base, and 2 bases stayed unmatched. Germline assignment: CDR1 LNHDA and CDR2 SQIVND (reference sequence). The CDR3 spans 14 residues.

This clonotype was detected a few times. The rearrangement uses TRBV10-3 and TRBJ1-1; TRBD1 might be the D (5 bases). V gave up 8 bases and J gave up 0 bases, with 19 bases separating them. Germline V gene lookup returns CDR1 ENHRY and CDR2 SYGVKD. This CDR3 region has 16 residues. CDR3 in DNA: TGTGCCATCTCAAAGGGATTGGGGACCATGAACACTGAAGCTTTCTTT. Residues: CAISKGLGTMNTEAFF.

The V and J genes are TRBV20-1 and TRBJ2-2, with D tentatively TRBD1 or TRBD2 (5 bases each). The CDR3 length is 15 residues. Trimming pared 1 base from V and 4 bases from J, leaving 13 bases between. Germline V gene sequence: CDR1 DFQATT, CDR2 SNEGSKA (reference sequence). This CDR3 reads CSARVTGRSTGELFF. Here the CDR3 DNA reads TGCAGTGCTAGAGTTACGGGGCGGAGCACCGGGGAGCTGTTTTTT.

Ten or more counts support this clonotype. The gene calls are TRBV7-2 and TRBJ2-7; 9 bases map to TRBD2. The germline CDR1 and CDR2 sequences are SGHTA and FQGNSA. This CDR3 has 16 amino acids. The J segment lost 3 bases and the V segment lost 5 bases, leaving 11 bases of the junction unmatched. The CDR3 sequence: CASSLLHVAGDYEQYF. In nucleotides, the CDR3 is TGTGCCAGCAGCCTATTGCATGTAGCGGGGGACTACGAGCAGTACTTC.

This chain connects TRBV4-1 to TRBJ2-5; unclear D gene. CDR1 is MGHRA and CDR2 is YSYEKL in the germline V gene. There are 14 residues in the CDR3. V was pared by 1 base and J by 4 bases, with 10 bases between. The DNA for the CDR3 is TGCGCCAGCAGCCAAGCTCAGTCCGGAGAGACCCAGTACTTC. Amino acids: CASSQAQSGETQYF.

This clonotype was observed a few times. This rearrangement joins TRBV7-2 to TRBJ2-7; TRBD1 agrees at 7 bases. Germline CDR1 and CDR2: SGHTA and FQGNSA. The CDR3 has 16 amino acids. V dropped 1 base and J dropped 2; count of bases not matched to a gene: 8. CDR3 amino acids: CASSLVGQLIAYEQYF. CDR3 nucleotides: TGTGCCAGCAGCTTAGTGGGACAGTTGATCGCCTACGAGCAGTACTTC.